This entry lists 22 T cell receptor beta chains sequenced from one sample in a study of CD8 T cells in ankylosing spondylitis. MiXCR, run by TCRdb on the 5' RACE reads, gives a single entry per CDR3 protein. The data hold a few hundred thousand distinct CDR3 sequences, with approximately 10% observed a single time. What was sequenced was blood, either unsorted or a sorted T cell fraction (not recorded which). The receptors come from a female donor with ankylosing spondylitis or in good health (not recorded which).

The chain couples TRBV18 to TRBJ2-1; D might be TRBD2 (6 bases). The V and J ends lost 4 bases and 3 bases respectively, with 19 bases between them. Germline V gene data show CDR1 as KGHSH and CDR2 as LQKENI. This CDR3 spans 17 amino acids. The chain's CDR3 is CASSRDSISHLYNEQFF. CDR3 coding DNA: TGTGCCAGCTCACGGGACTCCATTAGCCACCTCTACAATGAGCAGTTCTTC.

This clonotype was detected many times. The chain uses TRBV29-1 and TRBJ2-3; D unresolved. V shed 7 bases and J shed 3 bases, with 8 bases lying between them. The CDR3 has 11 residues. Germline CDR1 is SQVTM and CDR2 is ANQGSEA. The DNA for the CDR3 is TGCAGCGGGGAACAGACAGATACGCAGTATTTT. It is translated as CSGEQTDTQYF.

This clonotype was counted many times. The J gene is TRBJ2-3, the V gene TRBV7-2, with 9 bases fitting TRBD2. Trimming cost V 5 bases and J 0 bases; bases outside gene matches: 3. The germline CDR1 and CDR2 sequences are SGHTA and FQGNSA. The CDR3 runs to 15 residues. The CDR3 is CASSRSGGSTDTQYF. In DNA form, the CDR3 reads TGTGCCAGCAGCCGTAGCGGGGGAAGCACAGATACGCAGTATTTT.

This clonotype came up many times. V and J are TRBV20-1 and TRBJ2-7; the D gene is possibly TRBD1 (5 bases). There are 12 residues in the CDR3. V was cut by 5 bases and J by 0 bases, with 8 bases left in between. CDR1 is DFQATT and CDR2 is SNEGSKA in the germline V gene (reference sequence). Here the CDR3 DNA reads TGCAGTGCTCCGACAGACTCCTACGAGCAGTACTTC. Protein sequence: CSAPTDSYEQYF.

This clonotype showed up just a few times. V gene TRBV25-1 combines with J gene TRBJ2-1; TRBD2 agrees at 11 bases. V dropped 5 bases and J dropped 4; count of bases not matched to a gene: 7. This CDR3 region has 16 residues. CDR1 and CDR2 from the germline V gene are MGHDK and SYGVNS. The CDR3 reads CASSPTGTSGYNEQFF. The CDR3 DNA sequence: TGTGCCAGCAGTCCAACCGGGACTAGCGGATACAATGAGCAGTTCTTC.

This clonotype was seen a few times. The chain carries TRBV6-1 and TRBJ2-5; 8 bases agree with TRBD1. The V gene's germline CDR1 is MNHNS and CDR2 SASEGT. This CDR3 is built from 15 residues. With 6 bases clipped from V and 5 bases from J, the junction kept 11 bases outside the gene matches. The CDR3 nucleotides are TGTGCCAGCAGACCAGACAGGGGAGGTTTTGAGACCCAGTACTTC. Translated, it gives CASRPDRGGFETQYF.

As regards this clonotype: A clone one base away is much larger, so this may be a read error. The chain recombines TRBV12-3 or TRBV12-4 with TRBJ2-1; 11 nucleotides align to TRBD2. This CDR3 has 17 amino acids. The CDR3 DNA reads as TGTGCCAGCACCTCGCCTAGCGGGGGGTACTCCTACAATGAGCGGTTCTTC. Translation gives CASTSPSGGYSYNERFF.

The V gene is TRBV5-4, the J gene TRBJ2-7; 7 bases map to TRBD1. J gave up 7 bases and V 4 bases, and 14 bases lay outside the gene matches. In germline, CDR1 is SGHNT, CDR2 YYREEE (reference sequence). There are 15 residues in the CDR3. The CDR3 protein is CASSQGQADWGEQYF. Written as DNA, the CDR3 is TGTGCCAGCAGCCAAGGACAGGCGGACTGGGGAGAGCAGTACTTC.

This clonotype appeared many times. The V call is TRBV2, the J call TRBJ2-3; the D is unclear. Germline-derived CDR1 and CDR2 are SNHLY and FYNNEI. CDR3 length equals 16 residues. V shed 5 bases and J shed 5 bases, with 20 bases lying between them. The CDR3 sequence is CASSSSDLLSVDTQYF. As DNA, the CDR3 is TGTGCCAGCAGTTCCTCCGACCTTCTTTCCGTAGATACGCAGTATTTT. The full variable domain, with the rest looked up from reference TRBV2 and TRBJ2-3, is EPEVTQTPSHQVTQMGQEVILRCVPISNHLYFYWYRQILGQKVEFLVSFYNNEISEKSEIFDDQFSVERPDGSNFTLKIRSTKLEDSAMYFCASSSSDLLSVDTQYFGPGTRLTVL.

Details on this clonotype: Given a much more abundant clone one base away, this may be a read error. CDR3 nucleotides: TGCGCCAGCACCGGCGCTGGTTTGGGGACCGGGGATCTGTTTTTT. Residues: CASTGAGLGTGDLFF. The chain uses TRBV5-1 and TRBJ2-2; possibly TRBD1 or TRBD2 for D (5 bases each). The CDR3 is 15 residues long. From germline, CDR1 is SGHRS and CDR2 YFSETQ.

CDR3 loop: CASSFTRSTDTQYF. The CDR3 DNA reads TGTGCCAGCAGCTTCACACGGAGCACAGATACGCAGTATTTT. The chain uses TRBV28 and TRBJ2-3; D uncertain. The CDR3 extends over 14 amino acids. Trimming stripped 6 bases from V and 0 bases from J, with 10 bases between. Germline CDR1 is MDHEN and CDR2 is SYDVKM.

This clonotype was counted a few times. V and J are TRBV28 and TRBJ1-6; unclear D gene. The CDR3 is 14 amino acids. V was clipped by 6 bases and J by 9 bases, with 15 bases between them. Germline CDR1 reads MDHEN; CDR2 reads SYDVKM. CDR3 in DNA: TGTGCCAGCAGCCCCCATGGAGGCGGTTCACCCCTCCACTTT. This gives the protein CASSPHGGGSPLHF.

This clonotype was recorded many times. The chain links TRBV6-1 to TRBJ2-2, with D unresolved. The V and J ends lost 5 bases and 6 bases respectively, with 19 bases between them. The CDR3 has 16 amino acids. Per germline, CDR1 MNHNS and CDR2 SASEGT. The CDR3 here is CASSPRRATPAGELFF. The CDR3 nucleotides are TGTGCCAGCAGTCCCCGTAGGGCTACGCCCGCCGGGGAGCTGTTTTTT.

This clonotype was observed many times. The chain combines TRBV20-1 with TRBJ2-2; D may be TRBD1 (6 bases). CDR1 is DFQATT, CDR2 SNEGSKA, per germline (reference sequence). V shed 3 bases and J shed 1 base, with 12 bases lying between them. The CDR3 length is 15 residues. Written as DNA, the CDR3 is TGCAGTGCTAGTCCGGGACATAAGAACACCGGGGAGCTGTTTTTT. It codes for CSASPGHKNTGELFF.

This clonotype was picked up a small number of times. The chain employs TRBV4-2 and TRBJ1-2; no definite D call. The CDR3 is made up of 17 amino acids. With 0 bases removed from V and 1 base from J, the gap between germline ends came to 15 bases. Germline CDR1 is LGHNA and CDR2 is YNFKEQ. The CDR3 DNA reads TGTGCCAGCAGCCAAGATTTGGGAGGCTCTTTTAACTATGGCTACACCTTC. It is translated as CASSQDLGGSFNYGYTF.

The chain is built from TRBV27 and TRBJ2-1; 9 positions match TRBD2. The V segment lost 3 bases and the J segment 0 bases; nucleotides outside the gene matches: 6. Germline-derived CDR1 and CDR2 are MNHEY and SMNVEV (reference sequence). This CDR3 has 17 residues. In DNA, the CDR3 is TGTGCCAGCAGTTTTTTGTGGCGGGAGGGCTCCTACAATGAGCAGTTCTTC. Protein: CASSFLWREGSYNEQFF.

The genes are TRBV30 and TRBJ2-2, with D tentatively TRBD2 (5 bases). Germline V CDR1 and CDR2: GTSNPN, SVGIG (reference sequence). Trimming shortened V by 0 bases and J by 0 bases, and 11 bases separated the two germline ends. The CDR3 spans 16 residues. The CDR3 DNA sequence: TGTGCCTGGAGTGTCGGTCGGACTTCGAACACCGGGGAGCTGTTTTTT. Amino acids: CAWSVGRTSNTGELFF.

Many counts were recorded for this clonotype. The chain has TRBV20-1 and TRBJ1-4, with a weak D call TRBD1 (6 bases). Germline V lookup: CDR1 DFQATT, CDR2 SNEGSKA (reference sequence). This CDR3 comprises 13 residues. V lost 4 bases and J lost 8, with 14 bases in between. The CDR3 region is CSANQQGREKLFF. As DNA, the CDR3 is TGCAGTGCTAACCAACAGGGACGGGAAAAACTGTTTTTT.

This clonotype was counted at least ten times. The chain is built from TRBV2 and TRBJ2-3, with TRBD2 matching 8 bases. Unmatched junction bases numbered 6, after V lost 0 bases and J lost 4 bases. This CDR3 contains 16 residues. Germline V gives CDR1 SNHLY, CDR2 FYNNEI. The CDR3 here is CASSEARLAGADTQYF. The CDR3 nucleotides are TGTGCCAGCAGTGAAGCGCGGCTAGCGGGTGCAGATACGCAGTATTTT. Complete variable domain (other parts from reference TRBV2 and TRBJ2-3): EPEVTQTPSHQVTQMGQEVILRCVPISNHLYFYWYRQILGQKVEFLVSFYNNEISEKSEIFDDQFSVERPDGSNFTLKIRSTKLEDSAMYFCASSEARLAGADTQYFGPGTRLTVL.

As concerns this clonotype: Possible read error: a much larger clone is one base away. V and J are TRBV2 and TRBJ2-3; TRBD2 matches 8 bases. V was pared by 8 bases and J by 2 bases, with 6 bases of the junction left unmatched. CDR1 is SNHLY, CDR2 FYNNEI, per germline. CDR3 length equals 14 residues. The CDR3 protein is CASREGRLTDTQYF. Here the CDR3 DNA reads TGTGCCAGCCGGGAGGGTAGACTCACAGATACGCAGTATTTT.

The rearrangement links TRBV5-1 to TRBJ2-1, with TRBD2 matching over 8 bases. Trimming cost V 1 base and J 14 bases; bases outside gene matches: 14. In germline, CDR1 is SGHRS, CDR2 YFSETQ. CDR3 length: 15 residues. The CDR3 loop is CASSLMSSGRPWEFF. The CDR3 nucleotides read TGCGCCAGCAGCTTGATGTCTAGCGGGCGCCCTTGGGAGTTCTTC.

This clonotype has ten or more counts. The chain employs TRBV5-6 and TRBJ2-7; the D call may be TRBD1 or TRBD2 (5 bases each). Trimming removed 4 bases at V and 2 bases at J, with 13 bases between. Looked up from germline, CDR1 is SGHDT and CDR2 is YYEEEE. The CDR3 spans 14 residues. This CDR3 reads CASSKPGRPYEQYF. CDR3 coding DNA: TGTGCCAGCAGCAAACCGGGACGACCCTACGAGCAGTACTTC.